This T cell receptor (beta chain) was observed in a study of blood T cell repertoires in COVID-19. Study-wide background: PBMCs, B-cell-depleted T cells, or T cells were the source of the cDNA or gDNA that made up the material.

The CDR3 contains 15 residues. V gave up 2 bases and J gave up 8 bases; unmatched junction bases: 9. CDR1 is SNHLY and CDR2 is FYNNEI in the germline V gene. Generated by immunoSEQ multiplex PCR, the TCRdb table keeps only in-frame clones and is missing some. Of 110,000 to 150,000 clones in the sample, around 86% were seen once. This clone has only a few counts. The clonotype comes from a man between 50 and 59 years old who had recovered from COVID-19. The sample was PBMCs or T cells enriched from blood (not recorded which). This chain uses TRBV2 with TRBJ1-2; 9 bases are a match to TRBD1. This CDR3 is CASSEFGQGLGGYTF. CDR3 in DNA: TGTGCCAGCAGTGAATTCGGACAGGGGTTAGGCGGCTACACCTTC.